This passage covers 3 T cell receptor beta chains from one sample sequenced in a study of T cell clones after liver transplantation. Some clones are missing from TCRdb's copy, which holds only in-frame ones; the method was immunoSEQ multiplex PCR. The sample yields 9,800 or so clones, about two thirds seen once. The sequencing here drew on CD8+ T cells from blood, taken at the approximately 15-month timepoint. These receptors were obtained from a human patient who received a liver transplant. The T cells may partly be graft donor cells.

This chain connects TRBV6-1 to TRBJ2-7, with D perhaps matching TRBD1 or TRBD2 (5 bases each). The germline gives CDR1 MNHNS, CDR2 SASEGT. This CDR3 comprises 14 residues. The V gene lost 2 bases and the J gene lost 2 bases, with 10 bases spanning the gap. The CDR3 region is CASSELGPAYEQYF. Written as DNA, the CDR3 is TGTGCCAGCAGTGAATTGGGACCCGCCTACGAGCAGTACTTC.

The table lists this clone with a few counts. V usage is TRBV4-3 and J usage is TRBJ1-4, with 8 nucleotides matching TRBD1. This CDR3 is built from 17 residues. Trimming cost V 1 base and J 0 bases; bases outside gene matches: 4. Germline CDR1 LGHNA, CDR2 YSLEER. The CDR3 is CASSQGTGFTTNEKLFF. The CDR3 nucleotides read TGCGCCAGCAGCCAAGGGACAGGGTTTACAACTAATGAAAAACTGTTTTTT.

A few counts support this clone. The CDR3 here is CAWSPSGQEIYNEQFF. Written as DNA, the CDR3 is TGTGCCTGGAGTCCCAGCGGGCAAGAAATTTACAATGAGCAGTTCTTC. The chain uses TRBV30 and TRBJ2-1; maybe TRBD2 (6 bases). Per germline, CDR1 GTSNPN and CDR2 SVGIG (reference sequence). Deletions cut 2 bases from V and 4 bases from J, with 18 bases between. This CDR3 comprises 16 residues.